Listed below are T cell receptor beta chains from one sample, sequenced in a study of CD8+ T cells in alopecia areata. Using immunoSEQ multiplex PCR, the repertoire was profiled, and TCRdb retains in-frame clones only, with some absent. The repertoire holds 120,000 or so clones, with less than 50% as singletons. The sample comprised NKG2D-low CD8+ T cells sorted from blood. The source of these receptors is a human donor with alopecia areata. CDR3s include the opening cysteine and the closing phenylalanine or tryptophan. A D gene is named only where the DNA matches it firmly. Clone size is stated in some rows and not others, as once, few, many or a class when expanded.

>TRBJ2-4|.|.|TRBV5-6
TGTGCCAGCAGCGGTACAGGGAGCGTGCACATTCAGTACTTC
CASSGTGSVHIQYF
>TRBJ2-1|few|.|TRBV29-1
TGCAGCTTATACCATATAGACATTTACAATGAGCAGTTCTTC
CSLYHIDIYNEQFF
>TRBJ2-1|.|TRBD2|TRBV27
TGTGCCAGCAGTTTCGTCACGGGCCTTCCGGGGGGCAATGAGCAGTTCTTC
CASSFVTGLPGGNEQFF
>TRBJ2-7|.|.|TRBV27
TGTGCCAGCAGTTTTGGGGCAGGGGTCAACTACGAGCAGTACTTC
CASSFGAGVNYEQYF
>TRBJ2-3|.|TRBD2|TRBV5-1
TGCGCCAGCAGCTTAGAAGCGGGGGAATTCACAGATACGCAGTATTTT
CASSLEAGEFTDTQYF
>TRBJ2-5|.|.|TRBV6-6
TGTGCCAGCCAGATTTCGCCCTATCAAGAGACCCAGTACTTC
CASQISPYQETQYF
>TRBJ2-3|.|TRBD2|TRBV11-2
TGTGCCAGCAGCTTAGGCCCAGCGGGGCAAGATACGCAGTATTTT
CASSLGPAGQDTQYF
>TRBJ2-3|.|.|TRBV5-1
TGCGCCAGTACTCAGGAGGCAGTAACAGATACGCAGTATTTT
CASTQEAVTDTQYF
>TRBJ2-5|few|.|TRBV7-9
TGTGCCAGCAGCCCGGACGGGGGTCGGGAGACCCAGTACTTC
CASSPDGGRETQYF
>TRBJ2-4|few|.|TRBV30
TGTGCCTGGAGTGTTTCTCGGGACCTGTACTTC
CAWSVSRDLYF
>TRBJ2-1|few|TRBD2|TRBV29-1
TGCAGCGTTGAAAACCCCTTGACGTTTGGGACTAGCGGAGGTAATGAGCAGTTCTTC
CSVENPLTFGTSGGNEQFF
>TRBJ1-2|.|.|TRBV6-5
TGTGCCAGCAGGCCTCCCGACTATGGCTACACCTTC
CASRPPDYGYTF
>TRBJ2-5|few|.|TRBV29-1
TGCAGCGTTTTAGGGGACCTTCAGACCCAAGAGACCCAGTACTTC
CSVLGDLQTQETQYF
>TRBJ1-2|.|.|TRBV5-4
TGTGCCAGCAGAGAGCAGGGATCGTATGGCTACACCTTC
CASREQGSYGYTF
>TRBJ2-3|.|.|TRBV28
TGTGCCAGCACCCCGCGGGCGGCAGATACGCAGTATTTT
CASTPRAADTQYF
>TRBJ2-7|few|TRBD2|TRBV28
TGTGCCAGCACACGGGAGGGCTACGAGCAGTACTTC
CASTREGYEQYF
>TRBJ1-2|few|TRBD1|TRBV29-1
TGCAGCGTTGAAGACGGGACAGGTTATGGCTACACCTTC
CSVEDGTGYGYTF
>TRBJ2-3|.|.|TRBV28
TGTGCCAGCAGTTCTGCCGGCGTAGATACGCAGTATTTT
CASSSAGVDTQYF
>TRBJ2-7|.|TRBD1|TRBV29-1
TGCAGCGTGACCGGGACAGGGCAGGGCTACGAGCAGTACTTC
CSVTGTGQGYEQYF
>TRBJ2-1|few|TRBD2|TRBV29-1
TGCAGCGCCGGGACTAGCGCAGGCAATGAGCAGTTCTTC
CSAGTSAGNEQFF
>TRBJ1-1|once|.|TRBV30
TGTGCCTGGGGCAGGGACAATGAAGCTTTCTTT
CAWGRDNEAFF
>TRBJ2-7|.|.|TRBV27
TGTGCCAGCGGGGGGCGGATCGATTCCTACGAGCAGTACTTC
CASGGRIDSYEQYF
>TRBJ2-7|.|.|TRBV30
TGTGCCTGGAGCGGGGAGAGGGACGAGCAGTACTTC
CAWSGERDEQYF
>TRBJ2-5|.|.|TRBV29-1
TGCAGCGTTGAAGATTTAACAAGTTTGGAATATGGAGAGACCCAGTACTTC
CSVEDLTSLEYGETQYF
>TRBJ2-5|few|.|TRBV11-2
TGTGCCAGCAGCTTCGCGGCGGCGTACCAAGAGACCCAGTACTTC
CASSFAAAYQETQYF
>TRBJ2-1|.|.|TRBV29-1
TGCGGCGTAGGGAGCTCCTACAATGAGCAGTTCTTC
CGVGSSYNEQFF
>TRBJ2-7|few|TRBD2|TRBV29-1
TGCAGCGGCGGGACTACCTACGAGCAGTACTTC
CSGGTTYEQYF
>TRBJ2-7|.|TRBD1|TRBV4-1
TGCGCCAGCAGCACGAGGACAGGTCTAGGGGAGCAGTACTTC
CASSTRTGLGEQYF
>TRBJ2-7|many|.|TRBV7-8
TGTGCCAGCAGCGTGACAGATTACGAGCAGTACTTC
CASSVTDYEQYF
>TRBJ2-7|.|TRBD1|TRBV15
TGTGCCATCTCGCGAGGGGGCGGCGAGCAGTACTTC
CAISRGGGEQYF
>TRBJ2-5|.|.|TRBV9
TGTGCCAGCAGCGTAGGGGCGTTGGAGACCCAGTACTTC
CASSVGALETQYF
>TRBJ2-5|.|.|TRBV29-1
TGCAGCGTAAGGAGCGAGACCCAGTACTTC
CSVRSETQYF
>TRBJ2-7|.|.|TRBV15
TGTGCCACCAGCAGAGATAACGCAGGAAGCTCCTACGAGCAGTACTTC
CATSRDNAGSSYEQYF
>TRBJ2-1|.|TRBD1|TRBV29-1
TGCAGCGTCGTCTCGAGGGGACAGGGACGTCGCGATGAGCAGTTCTTC
CSVVSRGQGRRDEQFF
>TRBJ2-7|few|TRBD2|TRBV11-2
TGTGCCAGCAGCTTAGGTAGCGGGGGCACCTACGAGCAGTACTTC
CASSLGSGGTYEQYF
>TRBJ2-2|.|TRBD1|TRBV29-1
TGCAGCGTTGTGCCTTGGGACAGGGGTCAGGGAGCGGACACCGGGGAGCTGTTTTTT
CSVVPWDRGQGADTGELFF
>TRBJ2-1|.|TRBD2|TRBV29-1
TGCAGCGTTGAATGGTTTGGGACTAGCGGGGGAGGTGATGAGCAGTTCTTC
CSVEWFGTSGGGDEQFF
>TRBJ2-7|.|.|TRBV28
TGTGCCAGCAGTTTAGAAGCCGGGCTTACCTACGAGCAGTACTTC
CASSLEAGLTYEQYF